The clone carrying this T cell receptor beta chain was picked up a small number of times. Its antigen remains unknown. V was cut by 3 bases and J by 4 bases, with 13 bases left in between. Germline values: CDR1 LNHDA, CDR2 SQIVND (reference sequence). The CDR3 loop spans 15 amino acids. The entry originates in a study of vaccination effects on CD4 cells after COVID-19. Study information: It was a median of 72 days after the second dose that post-vaccine samples were obtained. Points from the study as a whole: Marked clonal contraction of both clone types appeared late after vaccination.

Expansion of antigen-specific CD4+ T cells with viral peptide pools was carried out by the ViraFEST assay before sequencing. The authors isolated CD4+ T cells after ten to eleven days of culture. The participants, recipients of two vaccine doses, got either BNT162b2 or mRNA-1273. The healthy vaccine recipients, who had no prior SARS-CoV-2 infection, showed negative nucleocapsid antibodies. Produced via immunoSEQ multiplex PCR; TCRdb's table is partial and in-frame only. This table has 30,000 or so clones, approximately 71% appearing once. The source is a human donor who received a COVID-19 vaccine. This chain joins TRBV19 and TRBJ1-3; D not certain. This specimen was CD4+ T cells from PBMCs cultured with HCoV-NL63 spike peptides, taken after COVID-19 vaccination. CDR3 amino acids: CASSMTTFSGNTIYF. In DNA, the CDR3 is TGTGCCAGTAGTATGACGACATTTTCAGGAAACACCATATATTTT.